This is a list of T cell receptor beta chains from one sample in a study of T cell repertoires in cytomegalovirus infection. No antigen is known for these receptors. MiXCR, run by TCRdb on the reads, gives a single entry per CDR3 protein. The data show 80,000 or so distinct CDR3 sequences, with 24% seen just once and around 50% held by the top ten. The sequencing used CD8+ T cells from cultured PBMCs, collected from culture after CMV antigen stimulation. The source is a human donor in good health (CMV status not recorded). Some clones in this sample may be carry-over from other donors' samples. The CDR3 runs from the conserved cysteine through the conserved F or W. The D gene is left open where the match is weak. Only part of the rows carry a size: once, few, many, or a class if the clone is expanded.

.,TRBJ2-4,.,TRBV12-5,TGTGCTAGTGGTTTACACCCGGCTAGCATTCAGTACTTC,CASGLHPASIQYF
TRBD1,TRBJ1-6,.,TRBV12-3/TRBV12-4,TGTGCCAGCAGGGAGGGACAGGGCGGATCACCCCTCCACTTT,CASREGQGGSPLHF
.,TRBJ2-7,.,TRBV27,TGTGCCAGCAGTTTGGCTGGCAGGGGAAACGAGCAGTACTTC,CASSLAGRGNEQYF
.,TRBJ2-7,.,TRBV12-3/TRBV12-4,TGTGCCAGCAGTTTATCGGGGATAAGCTACGAGCAGTACTTC,CASSLSGISYEQYF
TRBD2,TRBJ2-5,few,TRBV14,TGTGCCAGCAGTCTTTTAGCGGGAGGAGGTCAGACCCAGTACTTC,CASSLLAGGGQTQYF
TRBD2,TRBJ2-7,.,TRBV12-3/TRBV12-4,TGTGCCAGCAAGGATAGCGGGGGGGTCACTTACGAGCAGTACTTC,CASKDSGGVTYEQYF
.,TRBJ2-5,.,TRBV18,TGTGCCAGCTCACCCAGTCTCGGGGGGCAGAAGACCCAGTACTTC,CASSPSLGGQKTQYF
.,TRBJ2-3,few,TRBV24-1,TGTGCCACCAGTGATTTGGGCACAGATACGCAGTATTTT,CATSDLGTDTQYF
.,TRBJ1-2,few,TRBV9,TGTGCCAGCAGCGTAATCAGAGGGGCGCACTATGGCTACACCTTC,CASSVIRGAHYGYTF
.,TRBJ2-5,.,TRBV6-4,TGTGCCCGCAGTGAAGAGTCTAGCAGCCAAGAGACCCAGTACTTC,CARSEESSSQETQYF
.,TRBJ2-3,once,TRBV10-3,TGTGCCATCAGCGAGGCCCCAATGGCAGATACGCAGTATTTT,CAISEAPMADTQYF
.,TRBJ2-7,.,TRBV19,TGTGCCAGTAGTATGGGGCAGCGCTCCTACGAGCAGTACTTC,CASSMGQRSYEQYF
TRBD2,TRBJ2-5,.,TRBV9,TGTGCCAGCAGCGTAGTTAGCGGGGGGTCAGAGACCCAGTACTTC,CASSVVSGGSETQYF
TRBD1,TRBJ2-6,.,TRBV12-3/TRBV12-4,TGTGCCAGCACCCCAGGCAGGGGGATACTCTCTGGGGCCAACGTCCTGACTTTC,CASTPGRGILSGANVLTF
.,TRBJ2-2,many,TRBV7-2,TGTGCCAATACCGGTTCGAACACCGGGGAGCTGTTTTTT,CANTGSNTGELFF
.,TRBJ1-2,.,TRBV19,TGTGCCAGTAGTATTGGACAGCAGATAGACTACACCTTC,CASSIGQQIDYTF